This T cell receptor (beta chain) was captured by sequencing in a study of cytomegalovirus exposure and HLA in healthy donors. Study-level information: Counted in an early data release were about 86 million unique TCRs from HLA-typed donors. Study-wide results and limits: Upon later analysis, HLA-associated TCR beta chains proved more clonally expanded than other, equally common chains. A missense variant in DCLRE1C was later tied to TCR beta V- and J-gene trimming.

This CDR3 is 17 amino acids long. Germline CDR1 is LGHNA and CDR2 is YNFKEQ. J was trimmed by 2 bases and V by 1 base; bases with no gene match: 9. This clone was counted once. Its antigen is still unknown. PCR amplification relied on 60 Vbeta primers (plus 13 Jbeta primers). This table comes from immunoSEQ multiplex PCR, and its TCRdb copy is limited to in-frame clones, with some not included. The sample has approximately 150,000 clones, about two thirds seen once. This sequence was found in a man aged 30 to 45 in good health and CMV-seropositive. The J gene is TRBJ2-3, the V gene TRBV4-2, with TRBD2 matching over 7 bases. Material for sequencing was PBMCs. CDR3 sequence (DNA): TGTGCCAGCAGCCAAGTGGGGACTACAGAGATCACAGATACGCAGTATTTT. It specifies CASSQVGTTEITDTQYF.